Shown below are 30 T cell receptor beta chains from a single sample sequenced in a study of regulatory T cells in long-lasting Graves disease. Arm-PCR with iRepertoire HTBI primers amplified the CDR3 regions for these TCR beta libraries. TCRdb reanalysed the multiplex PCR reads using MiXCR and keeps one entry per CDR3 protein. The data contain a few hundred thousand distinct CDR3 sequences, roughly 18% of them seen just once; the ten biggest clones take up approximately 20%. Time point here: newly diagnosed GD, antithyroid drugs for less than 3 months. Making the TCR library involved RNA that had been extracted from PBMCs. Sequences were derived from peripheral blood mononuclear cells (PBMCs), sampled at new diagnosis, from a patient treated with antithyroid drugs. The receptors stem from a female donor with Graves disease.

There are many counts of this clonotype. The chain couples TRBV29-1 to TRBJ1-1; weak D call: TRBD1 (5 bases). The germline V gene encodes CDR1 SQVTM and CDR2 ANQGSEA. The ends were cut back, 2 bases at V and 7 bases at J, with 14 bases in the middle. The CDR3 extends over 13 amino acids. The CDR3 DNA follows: TGCAGCGTTGAATCGGGGCAGACCTTTGAAGCTTTCTTT. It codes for CSVESGQTFEAFF.

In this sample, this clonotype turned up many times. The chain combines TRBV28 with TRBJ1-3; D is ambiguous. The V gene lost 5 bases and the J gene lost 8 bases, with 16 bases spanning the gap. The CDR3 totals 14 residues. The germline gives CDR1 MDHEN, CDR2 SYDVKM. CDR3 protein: CASSAAGGRYTIYF. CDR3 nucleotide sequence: TGTGCCAGCAGTGCCGCTGGCGGCCGGTACACCATATATTTT.

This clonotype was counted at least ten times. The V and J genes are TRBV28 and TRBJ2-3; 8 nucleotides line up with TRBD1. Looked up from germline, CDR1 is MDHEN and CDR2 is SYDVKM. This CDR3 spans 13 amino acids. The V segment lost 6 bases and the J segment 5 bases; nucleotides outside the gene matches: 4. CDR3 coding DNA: TGTGCCAGCAGACAGGGGGGAGGAGATACGCAGTATTTT. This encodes CASRQGGGDTQYF.

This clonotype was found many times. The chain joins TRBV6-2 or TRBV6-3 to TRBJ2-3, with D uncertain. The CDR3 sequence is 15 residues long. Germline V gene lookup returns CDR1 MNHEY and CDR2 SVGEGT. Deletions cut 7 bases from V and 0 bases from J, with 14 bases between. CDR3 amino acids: CASKDNPASTDTQYF. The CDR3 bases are TGTGCCAGCAAAGACAACCCAGCTAGCACAGATACGCAGTATTTT.

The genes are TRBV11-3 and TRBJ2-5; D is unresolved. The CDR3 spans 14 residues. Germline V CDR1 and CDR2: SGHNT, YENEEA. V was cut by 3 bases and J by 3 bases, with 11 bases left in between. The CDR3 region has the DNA TGTGCCAGCAGCTTTTTGGTGTCGGAAGAGACCCAGTACTTC. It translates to CASSFLVSEETQYF. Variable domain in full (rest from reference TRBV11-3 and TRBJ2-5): EAGVVQSPRYKIIEKKQPVAFWCNPISGHNTLYWYLQNLGQGPELLIRYENEEAVDDSQLPKDRFSAERLKGVDSTLKIQPAELGDSAVYLCASSFLVSEETQYFGPGTRLLVL.

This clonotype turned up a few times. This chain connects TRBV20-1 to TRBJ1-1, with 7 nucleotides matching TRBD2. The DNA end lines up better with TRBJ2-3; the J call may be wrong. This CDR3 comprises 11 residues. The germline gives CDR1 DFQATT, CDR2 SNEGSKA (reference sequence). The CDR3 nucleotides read TGCAGTGCTACCGGGACTAAAACGCAGTATTTT. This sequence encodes CSATGTKTQYF.

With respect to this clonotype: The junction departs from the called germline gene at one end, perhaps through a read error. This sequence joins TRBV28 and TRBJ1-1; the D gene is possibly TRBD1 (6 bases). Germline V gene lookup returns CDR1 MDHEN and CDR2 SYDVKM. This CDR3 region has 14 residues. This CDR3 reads CASSLITGDTGAFF. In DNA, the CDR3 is TGTGCCAGCAGCCTCATAACTGGGGACACTGGAGCTTTCTTT. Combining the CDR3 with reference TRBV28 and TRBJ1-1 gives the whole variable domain DVKVTQSSRYLVKRTGEKVFLECVQDMDHENMFWYRQDPGLGLRLIYFSYDVKMKEKGDIPEGYSVSREKKERFSLILESASTNQTSMYLCASSLITGDTGAFFGQGTRLTVV.

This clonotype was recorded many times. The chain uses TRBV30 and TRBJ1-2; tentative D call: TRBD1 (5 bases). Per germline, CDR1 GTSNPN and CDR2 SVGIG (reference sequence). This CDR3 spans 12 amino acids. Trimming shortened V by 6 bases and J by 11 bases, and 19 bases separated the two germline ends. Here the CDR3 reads CACPGLQVTYTF. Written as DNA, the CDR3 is TGTGCCTGCCCGGGGCTACAGGTCACTTACACCTTC.

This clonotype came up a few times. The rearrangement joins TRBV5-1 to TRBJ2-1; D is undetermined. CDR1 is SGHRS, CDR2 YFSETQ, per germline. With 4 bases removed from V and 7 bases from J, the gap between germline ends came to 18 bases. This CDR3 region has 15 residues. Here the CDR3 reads CASSPGPHNGNEQFF. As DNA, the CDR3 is TGCGCCAGCAGCCCGGGCCCCCACAACGGAAATGAGCAGTTCTTC.

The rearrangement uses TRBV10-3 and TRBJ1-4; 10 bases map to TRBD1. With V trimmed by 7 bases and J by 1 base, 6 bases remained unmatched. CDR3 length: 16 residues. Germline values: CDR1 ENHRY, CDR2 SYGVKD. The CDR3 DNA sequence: TGTGCCATCAAGACAGGGGGCAGTGGAACTAATGAAAAACTGTTTTTT. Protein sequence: CAIKTGGSGTNEKLFF.

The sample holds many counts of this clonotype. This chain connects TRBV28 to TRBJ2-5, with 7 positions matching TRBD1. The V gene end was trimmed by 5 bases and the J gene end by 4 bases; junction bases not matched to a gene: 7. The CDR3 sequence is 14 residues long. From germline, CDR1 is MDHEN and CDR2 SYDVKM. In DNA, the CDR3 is TGTGCCAGCAGTCCGTACAGGGGCGGAGAGACCCAGTACTTC. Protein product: CASSPYRGGETQYF.

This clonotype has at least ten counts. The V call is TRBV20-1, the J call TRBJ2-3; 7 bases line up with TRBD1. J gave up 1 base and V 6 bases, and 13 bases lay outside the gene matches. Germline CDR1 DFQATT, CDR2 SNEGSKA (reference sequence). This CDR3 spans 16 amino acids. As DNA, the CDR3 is TGCAGTGCCGACCCCAGACAGGGTAAGGGCACAGATACGCAGTATTTT. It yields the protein CSADPRQGKGTDTQYF.

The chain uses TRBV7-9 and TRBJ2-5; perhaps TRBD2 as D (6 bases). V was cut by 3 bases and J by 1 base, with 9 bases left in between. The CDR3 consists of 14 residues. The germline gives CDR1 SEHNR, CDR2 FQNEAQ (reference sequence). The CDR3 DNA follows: TGTGCCAGCAGCTTTAGCGGAGCCCAAGAGACCCAGTACTTC. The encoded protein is CASSFSGAQETQYF.

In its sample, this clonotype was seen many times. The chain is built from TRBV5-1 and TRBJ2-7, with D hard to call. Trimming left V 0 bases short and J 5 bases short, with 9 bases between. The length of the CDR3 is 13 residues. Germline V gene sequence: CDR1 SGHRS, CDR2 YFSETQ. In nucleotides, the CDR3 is TGCGCCAGCAGCTTGGGGGCGAGAGACGAGCAGTACTTC. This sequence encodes CASSLGARDEQYF.

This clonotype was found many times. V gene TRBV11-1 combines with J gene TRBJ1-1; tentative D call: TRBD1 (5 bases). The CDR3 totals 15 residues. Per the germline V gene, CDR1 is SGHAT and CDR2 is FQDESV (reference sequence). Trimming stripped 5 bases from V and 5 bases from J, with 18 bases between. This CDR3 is CASSKTRARGTEAFF. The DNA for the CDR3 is TGTGCCAGCAGCAAAACGAGGGCTCGGGGGACTGAAGCTTTCTTT.

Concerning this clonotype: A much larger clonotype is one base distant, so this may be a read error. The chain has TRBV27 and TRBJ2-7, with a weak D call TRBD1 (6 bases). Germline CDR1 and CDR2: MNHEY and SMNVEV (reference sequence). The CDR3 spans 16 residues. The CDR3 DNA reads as TGTGTCAGCAGTTACCTAGGGGGTCATAGCTCCTACGAGCAGTACTTC. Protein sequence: CVSSYLGGHSSYEQYF.

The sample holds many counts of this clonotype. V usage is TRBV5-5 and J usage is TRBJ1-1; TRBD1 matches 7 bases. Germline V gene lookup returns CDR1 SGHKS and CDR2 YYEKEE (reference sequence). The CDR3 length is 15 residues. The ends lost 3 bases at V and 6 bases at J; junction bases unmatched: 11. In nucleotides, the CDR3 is TGTGCCAGCAGCTCACAGACAGGGATTGGTTCTGAAGCTTTCTTT. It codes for CASSSQTGIGSEAFF. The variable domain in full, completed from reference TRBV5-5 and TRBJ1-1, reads DAGVTQSPTHLIKTRGQQVTLRCSPISGHKSVSWYQQVLGQGPQFIFQYYEKEERGRGNFPDRFSARQFPNYSSELNVNALLLGDSALYLCASSSQTGIGSEAFFGQGTRLTVV.

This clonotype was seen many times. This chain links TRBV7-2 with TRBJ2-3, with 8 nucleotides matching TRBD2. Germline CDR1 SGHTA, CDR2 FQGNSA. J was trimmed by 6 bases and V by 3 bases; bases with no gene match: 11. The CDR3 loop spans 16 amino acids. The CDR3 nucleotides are TGTGCCAGCAGCTTTGTCGCAGCGGGAGCGGCCGATACGCAGTATTTT. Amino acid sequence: CASSFVAAGAADTQYF.

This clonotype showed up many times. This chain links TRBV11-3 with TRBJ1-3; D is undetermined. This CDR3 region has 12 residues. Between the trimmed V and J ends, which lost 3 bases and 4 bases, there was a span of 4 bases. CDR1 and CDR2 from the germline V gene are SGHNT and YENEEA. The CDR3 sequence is CASSFVGNTIYF. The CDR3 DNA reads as TGTGCCAGCAGCTTCGTAGGAAACACCATATATTTT.

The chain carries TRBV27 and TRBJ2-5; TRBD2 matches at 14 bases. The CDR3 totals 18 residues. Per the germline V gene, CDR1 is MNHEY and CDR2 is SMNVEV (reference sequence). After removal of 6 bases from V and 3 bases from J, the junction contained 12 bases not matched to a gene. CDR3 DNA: TGTGCCAGCAGGGGACTAGCGGGAGATGAGGTTAAGAAAGAGACCCAGTACTTC. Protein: CASRGLAGDEVKKETQYF.

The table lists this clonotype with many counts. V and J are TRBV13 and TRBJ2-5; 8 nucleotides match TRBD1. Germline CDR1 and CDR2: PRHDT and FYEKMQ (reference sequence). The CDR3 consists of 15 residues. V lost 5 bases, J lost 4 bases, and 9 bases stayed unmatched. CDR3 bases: TGTGCCAGCAGCCGTACATCCGGGACAGGAGAGACCCAGTACTTC. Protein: CASSRTSGTGETQYF.

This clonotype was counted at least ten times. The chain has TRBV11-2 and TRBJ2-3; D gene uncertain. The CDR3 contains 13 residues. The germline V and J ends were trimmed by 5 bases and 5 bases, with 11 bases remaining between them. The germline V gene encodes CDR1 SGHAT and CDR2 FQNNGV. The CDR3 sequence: CASSPPVGDTQYF. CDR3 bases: TGTGCCAGCAGCCCCCCCGTCGGAGATACGCAGTATTTT.

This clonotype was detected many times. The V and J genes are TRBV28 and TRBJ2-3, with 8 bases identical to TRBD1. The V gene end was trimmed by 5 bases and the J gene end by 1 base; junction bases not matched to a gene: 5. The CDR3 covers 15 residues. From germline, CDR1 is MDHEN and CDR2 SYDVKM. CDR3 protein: CASSTPGQGTDTQYF. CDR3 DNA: TGTGCCAGCAGTACTCCGGGACAGGGCACAGATACGCAGTATTTT.

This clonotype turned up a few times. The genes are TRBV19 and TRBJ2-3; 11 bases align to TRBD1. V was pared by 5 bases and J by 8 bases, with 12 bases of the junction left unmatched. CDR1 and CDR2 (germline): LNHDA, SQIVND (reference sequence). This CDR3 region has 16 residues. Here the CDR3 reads CASSPTRDRGRGTQYF. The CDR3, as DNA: TGTGCCAGTAGTCCGACCCGGGACAGGGGGAGGGGTACGCAGTATTTT.

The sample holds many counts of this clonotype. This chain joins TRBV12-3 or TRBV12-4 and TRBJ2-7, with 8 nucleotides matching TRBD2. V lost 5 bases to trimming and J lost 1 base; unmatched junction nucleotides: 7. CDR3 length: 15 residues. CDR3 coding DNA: TGTGCCAGCAGTCCTCGAGCTAGCGGGTCCTACGAGCAGTACTTC. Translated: CASSPRASGSYEQYF.

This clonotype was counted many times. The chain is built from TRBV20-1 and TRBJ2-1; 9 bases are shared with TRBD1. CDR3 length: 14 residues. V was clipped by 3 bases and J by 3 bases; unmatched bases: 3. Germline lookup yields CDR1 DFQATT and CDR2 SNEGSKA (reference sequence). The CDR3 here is CSARATGGYNEQFF. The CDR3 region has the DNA TGCAGTGCTAGGGCGACAGGGGGCTACAATGAGCAGTTCTTC.

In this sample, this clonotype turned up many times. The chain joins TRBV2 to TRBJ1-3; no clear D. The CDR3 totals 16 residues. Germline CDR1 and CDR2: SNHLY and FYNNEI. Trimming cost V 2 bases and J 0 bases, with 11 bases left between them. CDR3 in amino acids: CASSEFRGYSGNTIYF. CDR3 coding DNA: TGTGCCAGCAGTGAATTTCGAGGGTACTCTGGAAACACCATATATTTT.

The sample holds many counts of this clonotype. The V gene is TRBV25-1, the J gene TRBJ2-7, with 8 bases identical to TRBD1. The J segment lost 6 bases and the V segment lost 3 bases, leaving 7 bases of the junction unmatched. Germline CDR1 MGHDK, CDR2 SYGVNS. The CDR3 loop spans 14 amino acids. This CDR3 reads CASSDTRGLGEQYF. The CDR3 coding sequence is TGTGCCAGCAGTGACACCAGGGGGCTGGGCGAGCAGTACTTC.

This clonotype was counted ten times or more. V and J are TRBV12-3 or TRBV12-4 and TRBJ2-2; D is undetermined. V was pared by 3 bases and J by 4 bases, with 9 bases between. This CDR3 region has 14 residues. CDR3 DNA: TGTGCCAGCAGTTTTGCTCTGGGCACCGGGGAGCTGTTTTTT. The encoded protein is CASSFALGTGELFF.

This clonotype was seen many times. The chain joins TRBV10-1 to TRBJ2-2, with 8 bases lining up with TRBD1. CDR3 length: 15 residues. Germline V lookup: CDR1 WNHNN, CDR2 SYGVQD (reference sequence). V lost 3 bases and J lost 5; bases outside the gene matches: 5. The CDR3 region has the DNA TGCGCCAGCAGTGAACGGACAGGGCGTACCGGGGAGCTGTTTTTT. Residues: CASSERTGRTGELFF.